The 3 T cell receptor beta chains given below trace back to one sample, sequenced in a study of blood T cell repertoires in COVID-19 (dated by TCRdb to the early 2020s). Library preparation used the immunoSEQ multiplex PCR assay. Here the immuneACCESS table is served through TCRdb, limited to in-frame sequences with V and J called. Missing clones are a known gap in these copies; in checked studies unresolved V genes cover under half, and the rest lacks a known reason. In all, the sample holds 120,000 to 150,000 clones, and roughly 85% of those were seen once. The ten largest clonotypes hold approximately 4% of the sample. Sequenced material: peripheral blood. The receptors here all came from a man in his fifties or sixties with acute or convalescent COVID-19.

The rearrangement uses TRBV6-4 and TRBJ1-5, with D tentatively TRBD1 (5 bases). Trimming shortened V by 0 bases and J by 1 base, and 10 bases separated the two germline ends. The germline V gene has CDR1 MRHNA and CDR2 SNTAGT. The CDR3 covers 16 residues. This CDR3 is CASSDSPYRSNQPQHF. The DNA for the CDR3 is TGTGCCAGCAGTGACTCACCCTACAGGAGCAATCAGCCCCAGCATTTT.

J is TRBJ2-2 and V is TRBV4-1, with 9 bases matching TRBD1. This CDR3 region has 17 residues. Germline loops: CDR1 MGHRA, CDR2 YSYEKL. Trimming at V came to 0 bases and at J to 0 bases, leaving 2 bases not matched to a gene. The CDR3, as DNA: TGCGCCAGCAGCCAAGAGGGACAGGGAACGAACACCGGGGAGCTGTTTTTT. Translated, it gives CASSQEGQGTNTGELFF.

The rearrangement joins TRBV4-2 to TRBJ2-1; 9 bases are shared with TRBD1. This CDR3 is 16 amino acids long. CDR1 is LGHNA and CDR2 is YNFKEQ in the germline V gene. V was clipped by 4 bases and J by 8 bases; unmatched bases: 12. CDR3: CASSPRARDRADEQFF. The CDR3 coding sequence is TGTGCCAGCAGCCCTCGAGCCCGGGACAGGGCCGATGAGCAGTTCTTC.